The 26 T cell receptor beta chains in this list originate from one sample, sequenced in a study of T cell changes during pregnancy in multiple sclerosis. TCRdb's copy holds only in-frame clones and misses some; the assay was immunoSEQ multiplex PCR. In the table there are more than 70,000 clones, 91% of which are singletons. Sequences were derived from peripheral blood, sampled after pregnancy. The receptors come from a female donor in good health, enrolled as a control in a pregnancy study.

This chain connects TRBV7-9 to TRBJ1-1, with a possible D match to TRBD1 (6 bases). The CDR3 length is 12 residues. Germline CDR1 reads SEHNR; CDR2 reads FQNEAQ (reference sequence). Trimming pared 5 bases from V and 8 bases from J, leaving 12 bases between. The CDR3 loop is CASSEGVGEAFF. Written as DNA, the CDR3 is TGTGCCAGCAGCGAGGGGGTCGGAGAAGCTTTCTTT. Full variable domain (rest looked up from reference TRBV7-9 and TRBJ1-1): DTGVSQNPRHKITKRGQNVTFRCDPISEHNRLYWYRQTLGQGPEFLTYFQNEAQLEKSRLLSDRFSAERPKGSFSTLEIQRTEQGDSAMYLCASSEGVGEAFFGQGTRLTVV.

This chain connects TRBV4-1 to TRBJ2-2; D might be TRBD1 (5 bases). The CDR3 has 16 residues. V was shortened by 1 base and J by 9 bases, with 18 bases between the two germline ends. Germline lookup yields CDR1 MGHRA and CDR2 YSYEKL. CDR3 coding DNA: TGCGCCAGCAGCCAAGGCCTGGACACGGGCGACTGGGAGCTGTTTTTT. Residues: CASSQGLDTGDWELFF.

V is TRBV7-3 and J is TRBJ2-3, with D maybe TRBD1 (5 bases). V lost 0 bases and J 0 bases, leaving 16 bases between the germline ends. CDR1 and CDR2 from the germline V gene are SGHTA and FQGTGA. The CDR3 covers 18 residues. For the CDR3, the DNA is TGTGCCAGCAGCTTAACGCCCTGGGGAAGGGGAAGCACAGATACGCAGTATTTT. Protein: CASSLTPWGRGSTDTQYF. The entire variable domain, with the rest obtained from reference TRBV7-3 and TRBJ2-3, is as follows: GAGVSQTPSNKVTEKGKYVELRCDPISGHTALYWYRQSLGQGPEFLIYFQGTGAADDSGLPNDRFFAVRPEGSVSTLKIQRTERGDSAVYLCASSLTPWGRGSTDTQYFGPGTRLTVL.

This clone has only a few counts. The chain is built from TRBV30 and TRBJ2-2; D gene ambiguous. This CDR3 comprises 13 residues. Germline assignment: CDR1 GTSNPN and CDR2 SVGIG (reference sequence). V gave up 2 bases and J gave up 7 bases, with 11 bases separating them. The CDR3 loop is CAWSSYHVGELFF. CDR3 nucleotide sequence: TGTGCCTGGAGTTCCTACCATGTCGGGGAGCTGTTTTTT.

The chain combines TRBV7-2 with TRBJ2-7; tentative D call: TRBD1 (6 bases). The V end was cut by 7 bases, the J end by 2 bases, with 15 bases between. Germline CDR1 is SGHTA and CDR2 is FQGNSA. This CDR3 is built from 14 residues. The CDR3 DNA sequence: TGTGCCAGCACCCTAGACAGGACAACCTACGAGCAGTACTTC. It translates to CASTLDRTTYEQYF. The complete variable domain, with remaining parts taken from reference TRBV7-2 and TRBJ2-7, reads GAGVSQSPSNKVTEKGKDVELRCDPISGHTALYWYRQSLGQGLEFLIYFQGNSAPDKSGLPSDRFSAERTGGSVSTLTIQRTQQEDSAVYLCASTLDRTTYEQYFGPGTRLTVT.

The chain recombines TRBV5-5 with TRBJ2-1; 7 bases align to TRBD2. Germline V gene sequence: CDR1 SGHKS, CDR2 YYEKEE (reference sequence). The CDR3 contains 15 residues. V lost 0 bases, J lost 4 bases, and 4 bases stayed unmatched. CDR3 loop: CASSLEGLRYNEQFF. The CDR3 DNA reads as TGTGCCAGCAGCTTGGAGGGACTACGATACAATGAGCAGTTCTTC.

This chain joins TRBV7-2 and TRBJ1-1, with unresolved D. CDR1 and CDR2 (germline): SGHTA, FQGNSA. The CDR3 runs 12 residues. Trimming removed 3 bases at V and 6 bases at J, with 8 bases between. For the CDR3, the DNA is TGTGCCAGCAGCTTGAGTATGGCTGAAGCTTTCTTT. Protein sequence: CASSLSMAEAFF. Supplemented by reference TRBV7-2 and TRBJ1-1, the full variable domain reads GAGVSQSPSNKVTEKGKDVELRCDPISGHTALYWYRQSLGQGLEFLIYFQGNSAPDKSGLPSDRFSAERTGGSVSTLTIQRTQQEDSAVYLCASSLSMAEAFFGQGTRLTVV.

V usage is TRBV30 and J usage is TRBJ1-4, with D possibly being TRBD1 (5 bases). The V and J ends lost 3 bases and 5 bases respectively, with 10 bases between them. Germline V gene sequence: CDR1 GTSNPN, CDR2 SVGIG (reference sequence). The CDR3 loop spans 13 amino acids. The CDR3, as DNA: TGTGCCTGGAGGTTCAAGGGGAATGAAAAACTGTTTTTT. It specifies CAWRFKGNEKLFF.

CDR3: CATRKETSGGYEQYF. The DNA for the CDR3 is TGTGCCACCCGAAAGGAGACTAGCGGGGGCTACGAGCAGTACTTC. The chain has TRBV19 and TRBJ2-7, with 12 bases aligning to TRBD2. Germline CDR1 reads LNHDA; CDR2 reads SQIVND (reference sequence). This CDR3 is built from 15 residues. Unmatched junction bases numbered 10, after V lost 10 bases and J lost 3 bases.

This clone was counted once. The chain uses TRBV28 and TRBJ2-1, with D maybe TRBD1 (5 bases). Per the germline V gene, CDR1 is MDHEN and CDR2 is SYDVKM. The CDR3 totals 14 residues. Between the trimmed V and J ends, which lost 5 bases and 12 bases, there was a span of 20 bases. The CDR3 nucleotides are TGTGCCAGCAGTCCCCACGAGACAGTTAAGGGGCAGTTCTTC. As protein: CASSPHETVKGQFF.

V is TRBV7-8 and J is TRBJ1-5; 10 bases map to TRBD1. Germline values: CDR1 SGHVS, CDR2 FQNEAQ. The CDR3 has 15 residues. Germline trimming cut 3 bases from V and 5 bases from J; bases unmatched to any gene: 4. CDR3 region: CASSFQGTGDQPQHF. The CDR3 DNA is TGTGCCAGCAGCTTCCAAGGGACAGGGGATCAGCCCCAGCATTTT. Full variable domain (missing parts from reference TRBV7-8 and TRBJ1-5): GAGVSQSPRYKVAKRGQDVALRCDPISGHVSLFWYQQALGQGPEFLTYFQNEAQLDKSGLPSDRFFAERPEGSVSTLKIQRTQQEDSAVYLCASSFQGTGDQPQHFGDGTRLSIL.

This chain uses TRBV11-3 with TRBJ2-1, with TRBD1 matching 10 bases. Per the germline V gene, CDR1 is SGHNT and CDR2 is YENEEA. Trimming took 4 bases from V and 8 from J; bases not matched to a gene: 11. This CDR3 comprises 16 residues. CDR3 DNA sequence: TGTGCCAGCAGCTCAGGGACGACAGGGGGCAGGGATGAGCAGTTCTTC. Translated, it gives CASSSGTTGGRDEQFF. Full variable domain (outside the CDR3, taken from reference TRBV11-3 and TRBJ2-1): EAGVVQSPRYKIIEKKQPVAFWCNPISGHNTLYWYLQNLGQGPELLIRYENEEAVDDSQLPKDRFSAERLKGVDSTLKIQPAELGDSAVYLCASSSGTTGGRDEQFFGPGTRLTVL.

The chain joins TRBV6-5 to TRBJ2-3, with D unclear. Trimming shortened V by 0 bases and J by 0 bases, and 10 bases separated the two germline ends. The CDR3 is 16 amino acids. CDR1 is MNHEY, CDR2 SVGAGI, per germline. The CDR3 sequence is CASSYSAGPSTDTQYF. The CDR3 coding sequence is TGTGCCAGCAGTTACTCGGCAGGCCCTAGCACAGATACGCAGTATTTT.

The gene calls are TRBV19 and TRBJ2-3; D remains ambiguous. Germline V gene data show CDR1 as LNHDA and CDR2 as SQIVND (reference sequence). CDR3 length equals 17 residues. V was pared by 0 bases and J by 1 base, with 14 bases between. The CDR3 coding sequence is TGTGCCAGTAGTATAGATCGAGGTTTTGCTGGCACAGATACGCAGTATTTT. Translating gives CASSIDRGFAGTDTQYF.

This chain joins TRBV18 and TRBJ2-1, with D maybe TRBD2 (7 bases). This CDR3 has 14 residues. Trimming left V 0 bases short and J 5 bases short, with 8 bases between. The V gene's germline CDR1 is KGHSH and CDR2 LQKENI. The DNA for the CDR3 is TGTGCCAGCTCACCACCAGGGGGGGACAATGAGCAGTTCTTC. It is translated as CASSPPGGDNEQFF.

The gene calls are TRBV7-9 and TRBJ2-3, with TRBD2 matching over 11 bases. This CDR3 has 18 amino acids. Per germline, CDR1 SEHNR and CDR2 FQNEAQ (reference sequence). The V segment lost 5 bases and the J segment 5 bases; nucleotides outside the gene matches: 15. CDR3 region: CASSHGTSLAGVRDTQYF. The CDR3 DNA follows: TGTGCCAGCAGCCACGGGACATCACTAGCGGGGGTCCGAGATACGCAGTATTTT. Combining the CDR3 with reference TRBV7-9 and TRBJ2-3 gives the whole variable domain DTGVSQNPRHKITKRGQNVTFRCDPISEHNRLYWYRQTLGQGPEFLTYFQNEAQLEKSRLLSDRFSAERPKGSFSTLEIQRTEQGDSAMYLCASSHGTSLAGVRDTQYFGPGTRLTVL.

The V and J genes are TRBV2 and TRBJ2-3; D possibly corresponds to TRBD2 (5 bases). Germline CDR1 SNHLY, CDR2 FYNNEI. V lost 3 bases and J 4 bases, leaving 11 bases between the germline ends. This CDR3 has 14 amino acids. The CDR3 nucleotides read TGTGCCAGCAGTGATCCTAGCCGGGCAGATACGCAGTATTTT. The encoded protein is CASSDPSRADTQYF.

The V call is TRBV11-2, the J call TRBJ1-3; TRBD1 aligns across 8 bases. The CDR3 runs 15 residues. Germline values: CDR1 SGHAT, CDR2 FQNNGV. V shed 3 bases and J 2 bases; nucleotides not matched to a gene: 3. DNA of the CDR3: TGTGCCAGCAGCTTGGACAGGGACCCTGGAAACACCATATATTTT. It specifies CASSLDRDPGNTIYF.

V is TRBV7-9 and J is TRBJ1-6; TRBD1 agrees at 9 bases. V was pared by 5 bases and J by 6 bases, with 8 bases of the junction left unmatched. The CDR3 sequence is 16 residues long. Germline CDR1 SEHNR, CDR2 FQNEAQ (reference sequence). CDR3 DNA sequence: TGTGCCAGCAGCCCGTGGAAGGGACAGGGTAATTCACCCCTCCACTTT. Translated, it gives CASSPWKGQGNSPLHF.

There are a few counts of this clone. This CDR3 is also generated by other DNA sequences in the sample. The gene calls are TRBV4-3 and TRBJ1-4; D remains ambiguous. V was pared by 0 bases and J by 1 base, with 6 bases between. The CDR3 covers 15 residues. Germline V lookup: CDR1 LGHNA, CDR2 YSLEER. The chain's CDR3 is CASSQDSGTNEKLFF. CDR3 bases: TGCGCCAGCAGCCAAGATAGTGGAACTAATGAAAAACTGTTTTTT.

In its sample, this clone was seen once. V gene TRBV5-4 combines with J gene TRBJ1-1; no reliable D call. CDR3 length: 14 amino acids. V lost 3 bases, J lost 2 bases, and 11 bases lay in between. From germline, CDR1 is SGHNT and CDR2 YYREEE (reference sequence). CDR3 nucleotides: TGTGCCAGCAGCTCGCGGGCCGGAAACACTGAAGCTTTCTTT. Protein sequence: CASSSRAGNTEAFF.

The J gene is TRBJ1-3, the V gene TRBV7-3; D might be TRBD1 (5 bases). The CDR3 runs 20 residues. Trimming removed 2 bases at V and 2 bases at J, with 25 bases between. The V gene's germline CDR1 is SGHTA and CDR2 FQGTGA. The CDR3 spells CASSLHASSGRGPPGNTIYF. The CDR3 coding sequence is TGTGCCAGCAGCTTACACGCGTCTTCGGGGAGGGGACCTCCTGGAAACACCATATATTTT.

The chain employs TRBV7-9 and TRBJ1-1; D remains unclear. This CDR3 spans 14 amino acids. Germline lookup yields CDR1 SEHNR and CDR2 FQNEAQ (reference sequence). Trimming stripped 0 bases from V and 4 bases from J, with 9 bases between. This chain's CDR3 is CASSLAGGITEAFF. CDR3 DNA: TGTGCCAGCAGCTTAGCTGGCGGGATCACTGAAGCTTTCTTT.

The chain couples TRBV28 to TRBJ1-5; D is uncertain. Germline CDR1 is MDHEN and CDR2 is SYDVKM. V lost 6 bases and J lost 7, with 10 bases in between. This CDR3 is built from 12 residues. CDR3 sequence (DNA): TGTGCCAGCAGCACCGGGTACCAGCCCCAGCATTTT. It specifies CASSTGYQPQHF.

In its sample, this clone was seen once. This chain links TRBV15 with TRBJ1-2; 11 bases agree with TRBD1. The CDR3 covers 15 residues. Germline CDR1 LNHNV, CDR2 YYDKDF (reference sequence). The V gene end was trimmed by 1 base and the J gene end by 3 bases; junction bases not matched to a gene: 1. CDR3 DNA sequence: TGTGCCACCAGCAGAGGGGGACAGGGGGACTATGGCTACACCTTC. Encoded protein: CATSRGGQGDYGYTF.

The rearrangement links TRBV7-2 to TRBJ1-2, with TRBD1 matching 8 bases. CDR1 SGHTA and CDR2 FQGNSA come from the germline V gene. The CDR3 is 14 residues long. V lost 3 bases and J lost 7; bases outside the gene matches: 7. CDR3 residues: CASSFPGGSSGYTF. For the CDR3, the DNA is TGTGCCAGCAGCTTCCCAGGGGGCTCAAGTGGCTACACCTTC.